A selection of T cell receptor beta chains follows, all from one sample in a study of identical twins. MiXCR, applied by TCRdb to the 5' RACE reads, yields one record per CDR3 protein. The sample yields around 280,000 distinct CDR3 sequences, under 9% seen once. This sample also appeared in a second study, on yellow fever vaccine responses in identical twins.

The sample taken for sequencing was memory (CD45RO+) T cells sorted from blood. These receptors all stem from a woman between 18 and 29 years old in good health. CDR3s include the opening cysteine and the closing phenylalanine or tryptophan. A D gene is named only where the DNA matches it firmly.

TRBJ2-1	TRBV6-1	TRBD1	CASSEGTGGVDEQFF
TRBJ2-3	TRBV11-2	-	CASSLVPLGNTQYF
TRBJ1-1	TRBV6-2/TRBV6-3	-	CASRIVLNTEAFF
TRBJ2-2	TRBV25-1	-	CASSGDNPAGELFF
TRBJ1-2	TRBV10-2	-	CASYRESYGYTF
TRBJ2-1	TRBV6-1	TRBD2	CASRVRRTSGVSSYNEQFF
TRBJ2-3	TRBV10-3	TRBD2	CAISATGSLAGADTQYF
TRBJ2-1	TRBV3-1	TRBD2	CASSQRTSGGAYFYNEQFF
TRBJ2-2	TRBV9	-	CASSVSGSANTGELFF
TRBJ2-5	TRBV20-1	TRBD2	CSANNPTSGGQETQYF
TRBJ1-6	TRBV3-1	-	CASSQIRRNSPLHF
TRBJ2-7	TRBV7-9	-	CASSLELANEQYF
TRBJ1-5	TRBV27	-	CASSPWGGLPQHF
TRBJ2-5	TRBV10-1	-	CASSDGIGRETQYF
TRBJ1-2	TRBV7-9	-	CASSSLVGGGYTF
TRBJ2-1	TRBV2	TRBD2	CASSTLAGGYYEQFF
TRBJ1-6	TRBV20-1	-	CSARDLQGSNSPLHF
TRBJ2-2	TRBV5-1	-	CASRGGVAIANTGELFF
TRBJ1-1	TRBV12-3/TRBV12-4	-	CASSLGPGNTEAFF
TRBJ1-1	TRBV4-2	-	CASSQDERGRAPNTEAFF
TRBJ1-1	TRBV15	-	CATSRDPHRDTEAFF
TRBJ1-1	TRBV10-3	-	CAIRGDHGSQGIRTEAFF
TRBJ2-7	TRBV11-3	TRBD2	CASSFKAGGSYEQYF
TRBJ1-6	TRBV5-1	TRBD1	CASSRDRAYNSPLHF
TRBJ2-5	TRBV5-5	TRBD1	CASSSTGRQETQYF
TRBJ1-5	TRBV24-1	-	CATSDAQGDSNQPQHF
TRBJ2-1	TRBV27	-	CASSPRTAAYNEQFF
TRBJ2-5	TRBV20-1	TRBD2	CSARTLAGEGRWETQYF
TRBJ2-2	TRBV12-3/TRBV12-4	-	CASSSVSFGGLFF
TRBJ1-3	TRBV20-1	-	CSAAAPGNTIYF
TRBJ2-7	TRBV20-1	TRBD2	CSARSQRDYEQYF
TRBJ2-3	TRBV5-1	TRBD2	CASREGGASTDTQYF
TRBJ2-2	TRBV7-8	TRBD2	CASSFWVSSGTNTGELFF
TRBJ2-3	TRBV24-1	-	CATRDGTDTQYF
TRBJ2-7	TRBV7-8	-	CASSPFQGTLSYEQYF
TRBJ2-5	TRBV4-2	TRBD1	CASSQDHGTGGETQYF